This T cell receptor (beta chain) was retrieved from a study of spatial heterogeneity in lung cancer. The time point denotes: sample taken at primary tumor resection. Unsorted tumor, nontumor lung tissue or cryopreserved PBMC supplied the whole RNA. The donors comprised about 65 untreated early-stage non-small cell lung cancer patients. TCRdb fed the 5' RACE reads into MiXCR, producing one record per CDR3 protein. The table records 9,500 to 11,000 distinct CDR3 sequences, around 22% of them present only once. General observations from the study: Ubiquitous, expanded tumor-derived TCRs were more frequently observed in blood at resection than at follow-up.

A few counts support this clonotype. Its specificity is unknown. The receptor was isolated from a female donor with early-stage non-small cell lung cancer. Sequences were derived from PBMCs, sampled at surgery.

CDR3 in amino acids: CASSLGPQLETQYF. The CDR3 region has the DNA TGTGCCAGCAGTTTGGGACCCCAGTTGGAGACCCAGTACTTC. The chain combines TRBV12-3 or TRBV12-4 with TRBJ2-5; D may be TRBD1 or TRBD2 (5 bases each). CDR3 length equals 14 residues. The V and J ends lost 3 bases and 5 bases respectively, with 13 bases between them.